These 20 T cell receptor beta chains came from one sample sequenced in a study. TCRdb reprocessed the RT-PCR reads with MiXCR, giving one entry per CDR3 protein. This table has more than 600,000 distinct CDR3 sequences, approximately 15% appearing once. Specimen: memory CD4+ T cells from blood. These receptors all come from a female donor in good health, serving as a healthy control.

As to this clonotype: A much bigger clone sits one base away, suggesting this may be a read error. The gene calls are TRBV29-1 and TRBJ2-7; 7 nucleotides agree with TRBD2. The CDR3 length is 12 residues. V gave up 5 bases and J gave up 9 bases; unmatched junction bases: 10. Germline V gene lookup returns CDR1 SQVTM and CDR2 ANQGSEA. The CDR3 reads CSVQASGPAQYF. The CDR3 DNA follows: TGCAGCGTTCAGGCTAGCGGCCCCGCGCAGTACTTC.

This chain links TRBV7-2 with TRBJ1-3; D call uncertain. The V end was cut by 5 bases, the J end by 0 bases, with 11 bases between. CDR3 length: 15 amino acids. Germline values: CDR1 SGHTA, CDR2 FQGNSA. The CDR3 coding sequence is TGTGCCAGCAGCGAATACCAGTACTCTGGAAACACCATATATTTT. It specifies CASSEYQYSGNTIYF.

This chain uses TRBV28 with TRBJ2-1, with D possibly matching TRBD1 (6 bases). CDR1 is MDHEN, CDR2 SYDVKM, per germline. The CDR3 runs to 15 residues. V was cut by 3 bases and J by 6 bases, with 15 bases left in between. The CDR3 loop reads CASSLRGIRSNEQFF. CDR3 bases: TGTGCCAGCAGTTTGAGGGGGATAAGGAGCAATGAGCAGTTCTTC.

The DNA for the CDR3 is TGTGCCAGCAGCTCGGACAGGGGGGGTAATGGCTACACCTTC. Its translation is CASSSDRGGNGYTF. J is TRBJ1-2 and V is TRBV11-2, with 10 bases fitting TRBD1. Germline CDR1 and CDR2: SGHAT and FQNNGV. The trim removed 4 bases at V and 6 bases at J, leaving 5 bases unmatched. The CDR3 loop spans 14 amino acids. Using reference TRBV11-2 and TRBJ1-2 for the parts outside the CDR3, the full variable domain is EAGVAQSPRYKIIEKRQSVAFWCNPISGHATLYWYQQILGQGPKLLIQFQNNGVVDDSQLPKDRFSAERLKGVDSTLKIQPAKLEDSAVYLCASSSDRGGNGYTFGSGTRLTVV.

This clonotype occurred a few times. V usage is TRBV7-2 and J usage is TRBJ2-5, with unresolved D. The V end was cut by 5 bases, the J end by 5 bases, with 9 bases between. Per the germline V gene, CDR1 is SGHTA and CDR2 is FQGNSA. The CDR3 is made up of 12 amino acids. The CDR3 loop reads CASSQTSETQYF. The CDR3 DNA reads as TGTGCCAGCAGCCAAACGAGTGAGACCCAGTACTTC.

The rearrangement joins TRBV7-2 to TRBJ1-5, with 10 positions matching TRBD1. J was trimmed by 5 bases and V by 3 bases; bases with no gene match: 7. The germline V gene has CDR1 SGHTA and CDR2 FQGNSA. The CDR3 is 16 amino acids. The CDR3 bases are TGTGCCAGCAGCTTTTCCGGGACAGGGGAACATCAGCCCCAGCATTTT. Residues: CASSFSGTGEHQPQHF. Variable domain in full (rest from reference TRBV7-2 and TRBJ1-5): GAGVSQSPSNKVTEKGKDVELRCDPISGHTALYWYRQSLGQGLEFLIYFQGNSAPDKSGLPSDRFSAERTGGSVSTLTIQRTQQEDSAVYLCASSFSGTGEHQPQHFGDGTRLSIL.

The chain joins TRBV5-1 to TRBJ2-5, with D possibly matching TRBD1 (6 bases). Germline V gene data show CDR1 as SGHRS and CDR2 as YFSETQ. Deletions cut 4 bases from V and 2 bases from J, with 9 bases between. The CDR3 contains 13 residues. As DNA, the CDR3 is TGCGCCAGCAGCAGGGGGAAGCAAGAGACCCAGTACTTC. Residues: CASSRGKQETQYF.

This clonotype was seen a handful of times. The chain has TRBV28 and TRBJ2-1; 7 bases align to TRBD1. The V gene end was trimmed by 6 bases and the J gene end by 7 bases; junction bases not matched to a gene: 12. This CDR3 has 15 residues. Germline assignment: CDR1 MDHEN and CDR2 SYDVKM. DNA for the CDR3: TGTGCCAGCAGGATGACACAGGGGTTTAGGAATGAGCAGTTCTTC. Residues: CASRMTQGFRNEQFF.

V and J are TRBV6-2 or TRBV6-3 and TRBJ2-2; no firm D call. The CDR3 has 15 residues. Between the trimmed V and J ends, which lost 2 bases and 4 bases, there was a span of 11 bases. The V gene's germline CDR1 is MNHEY and CDR2 SVGEGT. CDR3 region: CASSYLPWGTGELFF. The DNA for the CDR3 is TGTGCCAGCAGTTACCTCCCTTGGGGCACCGGGGAGCTGTTTTTT.

This clonotype appeared many times. This chain joins TRBV29-1 and TRBJ2-5; the D is unclear. The CDR3 has 13 residues. Trimming left V 4 bases short and J 4 bases short, with 13 bases between. Germline CDR1 and CDR2: SQVTM and ANQGSEA. The CDR3 reads CSVAPSVGETQYF. The CDR3 DNA follows: TGCAGCGTTGCCCCCAGCGTCGGAGAGACCCAGTACTTC.

In this sample, this clonotype turned up many times. The genes are TRBV10-3 and TRBJ1-2; D unclear. V was clipped by 5 bases and J by 4 bases, with 11 bases between them. Germline CDR1 ENHRY, CDR2 SYGVKD. This CDR3 has 13 residues. For the CDR3, the DNA is TGTGCCATCAGTTCCGGGGAGGTCTATGGCTACACCTTC. As protein: CAISSGEVYGYTF.

This chain connects TRBV2 to TRBJ1-1; D uncertain. V dropped 7 bases and J dropped 1 base, with 10 bases sitting between them. Germline V lookup: CDR1 SNHLY, CDR2 FYNNEI. There are 13 residues in the CDR3. Here the CDR3 reads CASKTDTNTEAFF. The CDR3 coding sequence is TGTGCCAGCAAAACCGACACGAACACTGAAGCTTTCTTT. Full variable domain (outside the CDR3, taken from reference TRBV2 and TRBJ1-1): EPEVTQTPSHQVTQMGQEVILRCVPISNHLYFYWYRQILGQKVEFLVSFYNNEISEKSEIFDDQFSVERPDGSNFTLKIRSTKLEDSAMYFCASKTDTNTEAFFGQGTRLTVV.

The chain joins TRBV4-1 to TRBJ1-2, with D unclear. The germline V and J ends were trimmed by 0 bases and 4 bases, with 12 bases remaining between them. CDR1 and CDR2 (germline): MGHRA, YSYEKL. There are 15 residues in the CDR3. CDR3 loop: CASSQEIEQPYGYTF. The DNA for the CDR3 is TGCGCCAGCAGCCAAGAGATAGAACAGCCCTATGGCTACACCTTC.

There are a few counts of this clonotype. This chain links TRBV30 with TRBJ1-2, with unresolved D. Germline loops: CDR1 GTSNPN, CDR2 SVGIG (reference sequence). CDR3 length: 12 residues. Between the trimmed V and J ends, which lost 0 bases and 7 bases, there was a span of 9 bases. The CDR3 DNA sequence: TGTGCCTGGAGTGTACAACAGTCTGGCTACACCTTC. It specifies CAWSVQQSGYTF.

This clonotype appeared a few times. The chain links TRBV6-4 to TRBJ1-2; D is possibly TRBD1 (5 bases). This CDR3 has 17 residues. Between the trimmed V and J ends, which lost 4 bases and 4 bases, there was a span of 22 bases. Germline values: CDR1 MRHNA, CDR2 SNTAGT. CDR3 residues: CASSGREEAFLIYGYTF. The CDR3 DNA follows: TGTGCCAGCAGTGGCAGGGAAGAGGCCTTTCTTATCTATGGCTACACCTTC.

The table lists this clonotype with many counts. The gene calls are TRBV20-1 and TRBJ1-2; the D gene is possibly TRBD1 (6 bases). Germline V gene lookup returns CDR1 DFQATT and CDR2 SNEGSKA (reference sequence). V lost 2 bases, J lost 6 bases, and 16 bases lay in between. CDR3 length equals 14 residues. CDR3 residues: CSARKEGGRDGYTF. For the CDR3, the DNA is TGCAGTGCTAGAAAAGAGGGGGGGCGCGATGGCTACACCTTC.

This chain links TRBV10-3 with TRBJ2-7; TRBD2 is a possible D gene (6 bases). The germline V and J ends were trimmed by 5 bases and 0 bases, with 11 bases remaining between them. The length of the CDR3 is 14 residues. CDR1 is ENHRY, CDR2 SYGVKD, per germline. CDR3 bases: TGTGCCATCAGTTCTGGCGGGAACTCCTACGAGCAGTACTTC. It encodes CAISSGGNSYEQYF.

In this sample, this clonotype turned up many times. This chain joins TRBV20-1 and TRBJ2-7, with 9 nucleotides matching TRBD1. This CDR3 comprises 15 residues. Germline loops: CDR1 DFQATT, CDR2 SNEGSKA (reference sequence). V was clipped by 2 bases and J by 1 base; unmatched bases: 6. In DNA, the CDR3 is TGCAGTGCTAGAACTTTAGGGACAGGGTCCTACGAGCAGTACTTC. This gives the protein CSARTLGTGSYEQYF.

The chain employs TRBV20-1 and TRBJ2-3; 8 positions agree with TRBD2. Germline-derived CDR1 and CDR2 are DFQATT and SNEGSKA (reference sequence). This CDR3 has 16 amino acids. J gave up 5 bases and V 0 bases, and 10 bases lay outside the gene matches. CDR3 sequence reads: CSARDFTSGDLDTQYF. The CDR3, as DNA: TGCAGTGCTAGAGATTTCACTAGCGGAGATTTAGATACGCAGTATTTT.

This clonotype appeared a few times. The chain joins TRBV20-1 to TRBJ1-3; D might be TRBD1 (6 bases). Germline values: CDR1 DFQATT, CDR2 SNEGSKA (reference sequence). The CDR3 totals 12 residues. V lost 4 bases and J 3 bases, leaving 7 bases between the germline ends. CDR3 sequence reads: CSATGDGNTIYF. CDR3 nucleotides: TGCAGTGCTACAGGGGATGGAAACACCATATATTTT.